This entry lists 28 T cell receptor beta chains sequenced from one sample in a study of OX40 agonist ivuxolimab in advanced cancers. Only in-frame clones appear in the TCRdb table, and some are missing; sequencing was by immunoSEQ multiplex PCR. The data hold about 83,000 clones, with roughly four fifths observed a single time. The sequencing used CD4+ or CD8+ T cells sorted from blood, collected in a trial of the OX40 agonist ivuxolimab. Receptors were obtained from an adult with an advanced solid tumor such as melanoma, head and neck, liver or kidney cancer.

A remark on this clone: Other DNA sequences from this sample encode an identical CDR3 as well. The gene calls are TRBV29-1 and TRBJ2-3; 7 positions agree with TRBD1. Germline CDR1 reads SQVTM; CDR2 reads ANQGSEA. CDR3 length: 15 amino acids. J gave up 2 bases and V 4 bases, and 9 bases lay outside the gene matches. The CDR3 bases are TGCAGCGTTGTCACGACAGGGTCTTACACAGATACGCAGTATTTT. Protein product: CSVVTTGSYTDTQYF.

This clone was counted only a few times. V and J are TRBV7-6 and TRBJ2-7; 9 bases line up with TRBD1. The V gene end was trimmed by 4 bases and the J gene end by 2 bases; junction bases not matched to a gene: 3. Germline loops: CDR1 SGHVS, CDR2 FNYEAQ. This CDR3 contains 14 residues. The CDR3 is CASSSYRGPYEQYF. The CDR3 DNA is TGTGCCAGCAGCTCATACAGGGGGCCCTACGAGCAGTACTTC.

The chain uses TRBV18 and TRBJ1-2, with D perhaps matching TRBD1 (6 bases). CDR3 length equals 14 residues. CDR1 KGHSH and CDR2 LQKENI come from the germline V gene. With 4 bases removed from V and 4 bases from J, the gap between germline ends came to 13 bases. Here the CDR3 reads CASSLSTGTYGYTF. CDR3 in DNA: TGTGCCAGCTCACTTTCGACAGGAACCTATGGCTACACCTTC.

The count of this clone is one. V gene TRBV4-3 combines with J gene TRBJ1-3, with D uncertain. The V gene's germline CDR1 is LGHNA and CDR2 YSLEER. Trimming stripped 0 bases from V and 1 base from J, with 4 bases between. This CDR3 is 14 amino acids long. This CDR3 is CASSQESSGNTIYF. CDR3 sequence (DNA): TGCGCCAGCAGCCAAGAGTCGTCTGGAAACACCATATATTTT.

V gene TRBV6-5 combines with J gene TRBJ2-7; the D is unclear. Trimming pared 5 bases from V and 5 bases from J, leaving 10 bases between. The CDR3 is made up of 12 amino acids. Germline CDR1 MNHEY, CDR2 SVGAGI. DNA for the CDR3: TGTGCCAGCAGTCCCCTCGGCCACGAGCAGTACTTC. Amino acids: CASSPLGHEQYF.

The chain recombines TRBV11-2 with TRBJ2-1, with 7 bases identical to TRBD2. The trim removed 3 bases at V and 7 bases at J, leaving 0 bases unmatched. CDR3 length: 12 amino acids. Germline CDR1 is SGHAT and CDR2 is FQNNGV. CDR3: CASSFGGNEQFF. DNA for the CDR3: TGTGCCAGCAGCTTCGGGGGGAATGAGCAGTTCTTC.

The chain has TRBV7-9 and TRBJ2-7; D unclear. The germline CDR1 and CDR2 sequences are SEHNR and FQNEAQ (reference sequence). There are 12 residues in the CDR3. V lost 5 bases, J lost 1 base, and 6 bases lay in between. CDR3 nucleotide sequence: TGTGCCAGCAGCCTAGTATCCTACGAGCAGTACTTC. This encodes CASSLVSYEQYF.

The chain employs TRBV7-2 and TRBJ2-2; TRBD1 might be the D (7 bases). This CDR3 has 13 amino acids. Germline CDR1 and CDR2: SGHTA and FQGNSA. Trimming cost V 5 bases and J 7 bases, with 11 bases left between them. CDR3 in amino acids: CASSNQGGGELFF. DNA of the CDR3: TGTGCCAGCAGCAACCAGGGGGGCGGGGAGCTGTTTTTT.

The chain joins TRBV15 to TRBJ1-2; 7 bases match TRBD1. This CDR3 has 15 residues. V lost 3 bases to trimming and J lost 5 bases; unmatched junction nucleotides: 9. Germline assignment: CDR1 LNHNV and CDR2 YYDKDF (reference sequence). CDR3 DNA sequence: TGTGCCACCAGCAGCTCCACAGGGGCGGGGTATGGCTACACCTTC. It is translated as CATSSSTGAGYGYTF.

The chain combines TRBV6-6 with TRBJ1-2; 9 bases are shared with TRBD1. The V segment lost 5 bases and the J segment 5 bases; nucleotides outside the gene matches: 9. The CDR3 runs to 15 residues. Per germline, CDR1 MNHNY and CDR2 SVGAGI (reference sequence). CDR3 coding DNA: TGTGCCAGCAGTCGACCGGGACAGGGAAATTATGGCTACACCTTC. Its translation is CASSRPGQGNYGYTF.

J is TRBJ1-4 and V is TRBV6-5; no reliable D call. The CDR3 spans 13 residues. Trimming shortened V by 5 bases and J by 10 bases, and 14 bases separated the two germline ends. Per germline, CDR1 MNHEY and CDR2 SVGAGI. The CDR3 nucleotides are TGTGCCAGCAGTCCCCCGGACCCAGCAAAACTGTTTTTT. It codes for CASSPPDPAKLFF.

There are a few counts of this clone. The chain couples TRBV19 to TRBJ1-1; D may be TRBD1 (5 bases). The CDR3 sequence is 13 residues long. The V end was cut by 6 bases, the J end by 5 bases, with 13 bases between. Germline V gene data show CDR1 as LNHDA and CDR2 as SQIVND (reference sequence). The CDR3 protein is CASRGPRETEAFF. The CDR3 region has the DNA TGTGCCAGTAGGGGACCCAGGGAGACTGAAGCTTTCTTT.

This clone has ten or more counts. CDR3 amino acids: CASRFDRPGGNSPLHF. CDR3 nucleotides: TGTGCCAGCAGATTTGACCGCCCCGGTGGTAATTCACCCCTCCACTTT. The chain has TRBV5-5 and TRBJ1-6; D gene ambiguous. With 5 bases removed from V and 6 bases from J, the gap between germline ends came to 18 bases. The CDR3 is 16 amino acids. CDR1 is SGHKS, CDR2 YYEKEE, per germline (reference sequence).

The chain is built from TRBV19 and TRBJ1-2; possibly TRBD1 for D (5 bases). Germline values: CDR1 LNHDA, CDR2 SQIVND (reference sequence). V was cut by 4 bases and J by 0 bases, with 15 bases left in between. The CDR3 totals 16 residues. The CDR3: CASSTALGVANYGYTF. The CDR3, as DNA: TGTGCCAGTAGTACGGCGTTGGGGGTCGCTAACTATGGCTACACCTTC.

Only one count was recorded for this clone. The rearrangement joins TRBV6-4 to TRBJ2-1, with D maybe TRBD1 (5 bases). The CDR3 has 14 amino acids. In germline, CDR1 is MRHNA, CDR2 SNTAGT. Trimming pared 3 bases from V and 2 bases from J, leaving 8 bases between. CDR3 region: CASSEGATYNEQFF. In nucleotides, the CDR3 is TGTGCCAGCAGTGAAGGGGCGACCTACAATGAGCAGTTCTTC.

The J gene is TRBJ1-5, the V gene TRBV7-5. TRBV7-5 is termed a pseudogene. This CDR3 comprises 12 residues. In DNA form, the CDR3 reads TGTGCCAGAAGCTTAGTTTTACAGCCCCAGCATTTT. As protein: CARSLVLQPQHF.

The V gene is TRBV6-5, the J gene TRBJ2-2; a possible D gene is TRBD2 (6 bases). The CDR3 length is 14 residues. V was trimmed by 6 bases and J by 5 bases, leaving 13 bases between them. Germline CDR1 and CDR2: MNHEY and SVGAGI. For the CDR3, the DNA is TGTGCCAGCAGCCGGGACTTTCAGACCGGGGAGCTGTTTTTT. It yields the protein CASSRDFQTGELFF.

The CDR3 DNA reads TGTGCCAGCGTCCGGGACAGTGATCAGCCCCAGCATTTT. Residues: CASVRDSDQPQHF. This rearrangement joins TRBV2 to TRBJ1-5; 7 bases line up with TRBD1. CDR1 and CDR2 (germline): SNHLY, FYNNEI. V dropped 8 bases and J dropped 5; count of bases not matched to a gene: 6. The CDR3 runs 13 residues.

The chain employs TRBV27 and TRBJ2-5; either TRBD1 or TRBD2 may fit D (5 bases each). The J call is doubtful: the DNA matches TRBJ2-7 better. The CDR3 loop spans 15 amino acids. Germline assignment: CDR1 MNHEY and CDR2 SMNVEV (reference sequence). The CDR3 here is CASGGRLRSSYEQYF. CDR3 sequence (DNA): TGTGCCAGCGGGGGACGACTACGGAGCTCCTACGAGCAGTACTTC.

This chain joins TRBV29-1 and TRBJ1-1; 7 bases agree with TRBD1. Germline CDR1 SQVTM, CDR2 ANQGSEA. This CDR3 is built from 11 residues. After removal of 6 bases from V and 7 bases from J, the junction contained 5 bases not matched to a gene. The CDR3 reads CSVTGDYEAFF. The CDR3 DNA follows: TGCAGCGTAACAGGGGACTATGAAGCTTTCTTT. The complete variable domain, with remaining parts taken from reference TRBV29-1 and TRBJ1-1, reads SAVISQKPSRDICQRGTSLTIQCQVDSQVTMMFWYRQQPGQSLTLIATANQGSEATYESGFVIDKFPISRPNLTFSTLTVSNMSPEDSSIYLCSVTGDYEAFFGQGTRLTVV.

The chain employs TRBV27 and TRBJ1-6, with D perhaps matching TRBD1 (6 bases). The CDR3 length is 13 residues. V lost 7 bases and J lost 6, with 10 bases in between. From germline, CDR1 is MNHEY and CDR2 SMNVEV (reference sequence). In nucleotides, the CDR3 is TGTGCCAGCAAAACAGGGAGTAATTCACCCCTCCACTTT. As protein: CASKTGSNSPLHF.

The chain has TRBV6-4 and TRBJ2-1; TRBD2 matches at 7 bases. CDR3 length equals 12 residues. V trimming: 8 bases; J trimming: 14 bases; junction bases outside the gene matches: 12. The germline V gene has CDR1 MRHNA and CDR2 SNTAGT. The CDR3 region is CASGSLAGVKFF. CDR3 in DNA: TGTGCCAGCGGATCCCTGGCGGGGGTGAAGTTCTTC.

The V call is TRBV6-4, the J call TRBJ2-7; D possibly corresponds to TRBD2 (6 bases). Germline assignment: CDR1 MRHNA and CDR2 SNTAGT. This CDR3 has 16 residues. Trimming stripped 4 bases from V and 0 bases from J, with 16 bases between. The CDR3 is CASSGLGRLDSYEQYF. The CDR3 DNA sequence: TGTGCCAGCAGTGGCTTAGGGAGGCTCGACTCCTACGAGCAGTACTTC.

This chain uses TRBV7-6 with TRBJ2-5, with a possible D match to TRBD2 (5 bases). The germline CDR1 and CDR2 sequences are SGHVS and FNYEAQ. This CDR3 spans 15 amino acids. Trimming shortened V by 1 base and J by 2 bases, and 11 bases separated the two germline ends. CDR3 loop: CASSLVRGEQETQYF. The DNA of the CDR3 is TGTGCCAGCAGCTTAGTCCGGGGAGAACAAGAGACCCAGTACTTC. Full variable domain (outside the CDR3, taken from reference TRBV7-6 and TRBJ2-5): GAGVSQSPRYKVTKRGQDVALRCDPISGHVSLYWYRQALGQGPEFLTYFNYEAQQDKSGLPNDRFSAERPEGSISTLTIQRTEQRDSAMYRCASSLVRGEQETQYFGPGTRLLVL.

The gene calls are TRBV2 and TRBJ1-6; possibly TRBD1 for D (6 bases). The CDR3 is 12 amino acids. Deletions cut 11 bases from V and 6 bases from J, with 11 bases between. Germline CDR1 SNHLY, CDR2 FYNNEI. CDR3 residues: CASQQGNSPLHF. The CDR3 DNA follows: TGTGCCTCCCAACAGGGTAATTCACCCCTCCACTTT.

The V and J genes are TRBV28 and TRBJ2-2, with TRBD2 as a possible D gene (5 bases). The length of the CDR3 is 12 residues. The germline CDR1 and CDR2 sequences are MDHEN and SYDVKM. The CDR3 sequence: CARGRGTGELFF. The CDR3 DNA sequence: TGTGCGAGAGGGCGTGGCACCGGGGAGCTGTTTTTT. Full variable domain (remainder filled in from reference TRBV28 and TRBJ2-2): DVKVTQSSRYLVKRTGEKVFLECVQDMDHENMFWYRQDPGLGLRLIYFSYDVKMKEKGDIPEGYSVSREKKERFSLILESASTNQTSMYLCARGRGTGELFFGEGSRLTVL.

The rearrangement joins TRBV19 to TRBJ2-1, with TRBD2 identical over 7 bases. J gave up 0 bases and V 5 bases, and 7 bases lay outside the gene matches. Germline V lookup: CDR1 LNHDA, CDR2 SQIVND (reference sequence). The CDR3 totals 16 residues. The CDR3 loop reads CASSHGLGRSYNEQFF. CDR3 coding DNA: TGTGCCAGTAGTCACGGACTAGGCCGCTCCTACAATGAGCAGTTCTTC.

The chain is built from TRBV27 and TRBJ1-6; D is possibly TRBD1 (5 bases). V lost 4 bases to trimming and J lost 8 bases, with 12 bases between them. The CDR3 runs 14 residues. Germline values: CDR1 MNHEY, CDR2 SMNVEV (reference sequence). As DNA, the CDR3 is TGTGCCAGCAGTTACCCAGGGAAGGATTCACCCCTCCACTTT. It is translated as CASSYPGKDSPLHF.